These 30 T cell receptor beta chains came from one sample sequenced in a study of cytomegalovirus exposure and HLA in healthy donors. PCR involved 60 Vbeta and 13 Jbeta primers. This table comes from immunoSEQ multiplex PCR, and its TCRdb copy is limited to in-frame clones, with some not included. The repertoire has under 95,000 clones, less than 10% of them found once; the top ten carry about 2.3%. Material: PBMCs. Source of these receptors: a man in his forties or fifties in good health and CMV-seronegative.

The rearrangement uses TRBV7-2 and TRBJ2-1; unclear D gene. CDR3 size: 14 residues. Between the trimmed V and J ends, which lost 1 base and 4 bases, there was a span of 8 bases. CDR1 and CDR2 from the germline V gene are SGHTA and FQGNSA. The CDR3 here is CASSLERVYNEQFF. CDR3 nucleotides: TGTGCCAGCAGCTTAGAACGGGTGTACAATGAGCAGTTCTTC.

The rearrangement joins TRBV4-1 to TRBJ2-1, with 9 bases identical to TRBD2. CDR1 is MGHRA and CDR2 is YSYEKL in the germline V gene. V shed 0 bases and J 6 bases; nucleotides not matched to a gene: 15. The CDR3 spans 19 residues. The CDR3 coding sequence is TGCGCCAGCAGCCAAGAGATCAGGCGGGGGGGCTCTTACCCCAATGAGCAGTTCTTC. Translation: CASSQEIRRGGSYPNEQFF.

The chain employs TRBV10-2 and TRBJ2-7, with TRBD1 as a possible D gene (6 bases). The CDR3 sequence is 13 residues long. The ends were cut back, 6 bases at V and 3 bases at J, with 12 bases in the middle. Germline-derived CDR1 and CDR2 are WSHSY and SAAADI. The DNA of the CDR3 is TGCGCCAGCAGAAAAACAGGGTTCTACGAGCAGTACTTC. Its translation is CASRKTGFYEQYF.

The chain employs TRBV5-6 and TRBJ1-1, with D maybe TRBD1 (5 bases). This CDR3 is built from 12 residues. CDR1 and CDR2 from the germline V gene are SGHDT and YYEEEE. Deletions cut 0 bases from V and 8 bases from J, with 8 bases between. CDR3 amino acids: CASSLGQKEAFF. The CDR3 DNA follows: TGTGCCAGCAGCTTGGGACAGAAGGAAGCTTTCTTT.

There are a few counts of this clone. This chain uses TRBV6-1 with TRBJ2-7, with 7 bases identical to TRBD1. Germline V CDR1 and CDR2: MNHNS, SASEGT. The CDR3 runs 13 residues. V lost 6 bases and J lost 3; bases outside the gene matches: 5. CDR3 DNA sequence: TGTGCCAGCAGACCCCGGGACAGCTACGAGCAGTACTTC. It is translated as CASRPRDSYEQYF.

This clone occurred a few times. The J gene is TRBJ1-6, the V gene TRBV7-3; TRBD1 agrees at 10 bases. Germline lookup yields CDR1 SGHTA and CDR2 FQGTGA. The trim removed 1 base at V and 7 bases at J, leaving 1 base unmatched. There are 15 residues in the CDR3. Here the CDR3 reads CASSLRGQGNSPLHF. The CDR3 nucleotides are TGTGCCAGCAGCTTAAGGGGACAGGGGAATTCACCCCTCCACTTT.

This clone came up a few times. The genes are TRBV5-6 and TRBJ1-2, with D possibly being TRBD1 (6 bases). The germline V and J ends were trimmed by 1 base and 4 bases, with 11 bases remaining between them. The germline gives CDR1 SGHDT, CDR2 YYEEEE. The CDR3 covers 14 residues. The CDR3 reads CASSLKGVSYGYTF. The CDR3 region has the DNA TGTGCCAGCAGCTTGAAGGGGGTTAGCTATGGCTACACCTTC.

The chain joins TRBV28 to TRBJ2-1, with 13 bases identical to TRBD2. J lost 6 bases, V lost 5 bases, and 7 bases had no gene match. This CDR3 has 16 amino acids. Germline CDR1 is MDHEN and CDR2 is SYDVKM. The CDR3 DNA reads as TGTGCCAGCAGTGGGGTGGGACTAGCGGGACGCAATGAGCAGTTCTTC. It yields the protein CASSGVGLAGRNEQFF.

The chain employs TRBV5-4 and TRBJ1-6; D not certain. The CDR3 extends over 14 amino acids. Germline CDR1 reads SGHNT; CDR2 reads YYREEE (reference sequence). V was clipped by 4 bases and J by 7 bases, with 12 bases between them. In DNA, the CDR3 is TGTGCCAGCAGCCCTGCCGTAGTGAATTCACCCCTCCACTTT. This sequence encodes CASSPAVVNSPLHF.

This clone turned up a few times. The CDR3 nucleotides read TGTGCCTGGAGCTCTCTGGCGGGGGCCCAGCATTTT. It specifies CAWSSLAGAQHF. The V call is TRBV30, the J call TRBJ1-5, with a weak D call TRBD1 (5 bases). Germline CDR1 and CDR2: GTSNPN and SVGIG (reference sequence). The CDR3 totals 12 residues. Trimming cost V 3 bases and J 11 bases, with 14 bases left between them.

This rearrangement joins TRBV7-3 to TRBJ2-1; a weak D match, TRBD2 (6 bases). V lost 4 bases and J lost 7, with 17 bases in between. The CDR3 is made up of 15 amino acids. In germline, CDR1 is SGHTA, CDR2 FQGTGA. The chain's CDR3 is CASSSAGGMGNEQFF. The CDR3 coding sequence is TGTGCCAGCAGCTCCGCAGGAGGGATGGGTAATGAGCAGTTCTTC.

The rearrangement links TRBV5-1 to TRBJ2-3, with 15 nucleotides matching TRBD2. The CDR3 is 16 amino acids. The germline V gene encodes CDR1 SGHRS and CDR2 YFSETQ. After removal of 4 bases from V and 6 bases from J, the junction contained 6 bases not matched to a gene. CDR3 protein: CASSSGLAGGSDTQYF. CDR3 coding DNA: TGCGCCAGCAGCAGCGGACTAGCGGGGGGGTCGGATACGCAGTATTTT.

This clone was found a few times. The V gene is TRBV2, the J gene TRBJ2-3, with 13 bases lining up with TRBD2. Germline CDR1 reads SNHLY; CDR2 reads FYNNEI. After removal of 6 bases from V and 10 bases from J, the junction contained 22 bases not matched to a gene. CDR3 length equals 19 residues. The CDR3 bases are TGTGCCAGCAGCATGAAGGGGGCCGGGACTAGCGGGACTCGGAGTTCGCAGTATTTT. Its translation is CASSMKGAGTSGTRSSQYF.

The chain uses TRBV6-1 and TRBJ1-6; D unclear. CDR3 length: 16 amino acids. Trimming removed 3 bases from V and 7 bases from J, with 16 bases in between. Germline CDR1 and CDR2: MNHNS and SASEGT. For the CDR3, the DNA is TGTGCCAGCAGTGACCGACTCGGGGATGGCAATTCACCCCTCCACTTT. Amino acid sequence: CASSDRLGDGNSPLHF.

This chain joins TRBV6-6 and TRBJ1-6, with a tentative D call TRBD1 (6 bases). CDR3 length: 13 residues. Germline V gives CDR1 MNHNY, CDR2 SVGAGI (reference sequence). Between the trimmed V and J ends, which lost 6 bases and 10 bases, there was a span of 13 bases. Here the CDR3 reads CASRTGRDSPLHF. The CDR3 DNA reads TGTGCCAGCAGAACAGGGAGGGACTCACCCCTCCACTTT.

The sample holds a few counts of this clone. The chain employs TRBV5-4 and TRBJ2-7; 10 nucleotides line up with TRBD1. With 4 bases clipped from V and 5 bases from J, the junction kept 9 bases outside the gene matches. The CDR3 is made up of 15 amino acids. Germline values: CDR1 SGHNT, CDR2 YYREEE (reference sequence). The CDR3 region is CASSLPGQGSHEQYF. CDR3 sequence (DNA): TGTGCCAGCAGCCTCCCGGGACAGGGGTCCCACGAGCAGTACTTC.

The chain links TRBV30 to TRBJ2-4; 7 nucleotides match TRBD2. V was pared by 1 base and J by 6 bases, with 15 bases of the junction left unmatched. The germline V gene encodes CDR1 GTSNPN and CDR2 SVGIG (reference sequence). The CDR3 consists of 17 residues. The CDR3 protein is CAWSGFGAGVLGNIQYF. CDR3 DNA: TGTGCCTGGAGTGGGTTTGGGGCGGGAGTTTTGGGAAACATTCAGTACTTC. Using reference TRBV30 and TRBJ2-4 for the parts outside the CDR3, the full variable domain is SQTIHQWPATLVQPVGSPLSLECTVEGTSNPNLYWYRQAAGRGLQLLFYSVGIGQISSEVPQNLSASRPQDRQFILSSKKLLLSDSGFYLCAWSGFGAGVLGNIQYFGAGTRLSVL.

The rearrangement links TRBV29-1 to TRBJ2-1; TRBD1 matches at 10 bases. The CDR3 has 14 residues. After removal of 1 base from V and 6 bases from J, the junction contained 3 bases not matched to a gene. CDR1 is SQVTM and CDR2 is ANQGSEA in the germline V gene. CDR3 residues: CSVEGTGGGNEQFF. Written as DNA, the CDR3 is TGCAGCGTTGAAGGGACAGGGGGAGGCAATGAGCAGTTCTTC.

A few counts support this clone. The V call is TRBV19, the J call TRBJ1-6, with D maybe TRBD1 (6 bases). The germline CDR1 and CDR2 sequences are LNHDA and SQIVND (reference sequence). The germline V and J ends were trimmed by 5 bases and 8 bases, with 13 bases remaining between them. The CDR3 runs to 14 residues. CDR3 nucleotides: TGTGCCAGTAGTCCGCTGGACAGAGATTCACCCCTCCACTTT. This codes for CASSPLDRDSPLHF.

This clone showed up just a few times. The rearrangement uses TRBV4-3 and TRBJ2-3, with D possibly matching TRBD2 (6 bases). Germline V CDR1 and CDR2: LGHNA, YSLEER. The length of the CDR3 is 16 residues. V dropped 5 bases and J dropped 3 bases, with 18 bases sitting between them. The CDR3 DNA reads TGCGCCAGCAGCAAAAGAGGAGGGGTGGGAACAGATACGCAGTATTTT. This sequence encodes CASSKRGGVGTDTQYF.

The chain joins TRBV18 to TRBJ2-1, with D possibly being TRBD1 (6 bases). This CDR3 spans 15 amino acids. The V end lost 0 bases, the J end lost 4 bases, and 10 bases lay between the germline ends. Germline assignment: CDR1 KGHSH and CDR2 LQKENI. CDR3 residues: CASSPPVQGYNEQFF. DNA of the CDR3: TGTGCCAGCTCACCACCGGTGCAGGGGTACAATGAGCAGTTCTTC.

This chain uses TRBV4-3 with TRBJ2-1; D possibly corresponds to TRBD2 (6 bases). Germline CDR1 and CDR2: LGHNA and YSLEER. This CDR3 is 17 amino acids long. V lost 0 bases and J lost 2, with 14 bases in between. Here the CDR3 reads CASSQDPTSLTYNEQFF. In nucleotides, the CDR3 is TGCGCCAGCAGCCAAGACCCCACTAGCCTAACCTACAATGAGCAGTTCTTC.

This clone was found a few times. The chain carries TRBV28 and TRBJ1-2; no firm D call. The CDR3 consists of 10 residues. V was pared by 3 bases and J by 8 bases, with 4 bases between. Germline V CDR1 and CDR2: MDHEN, SYDVKM. The CDR3 sequence: CASSLEGYTF. DNA of the CDR3: TGTGCCAGCAGTTTGGAGGGCTACACCTTC.

V is TRBV28 and J is TRBJ2-2; 14 bases fit TRBD2. The V gene end was trimmed by 7 bases and the J gene end by 4 bases; junction bases not matched to a gene: 17. Germline CDR1 reads MDHEN; CDR2 reads SYDVKM. The CDR3 has 20 residues. The CDR3 DNA is TGTGCCAGCACCCCCCGCACCGGGACTAGCGGGGGTATCGGCACCGGGGAGCTGTTTTTT. This codes for CASTPRTGTSGGIGTGELFF.

This clone showed up just a few times. This chain uses TRBV7-6 with TRBJ1-1, with a possible D match to TRBD1 (5 bases). Germline V lookup: CDR1 SGHVS, CDR2 FNYEAQ. CDR3 length: 14 residues. Trimming took 2 bases from V and 3 from J, leaving 10 bases between them. This CDR3 reads CASSLSSGDTEAFF. CDR3 DNA sequence: TGTGCCAGCAGCTTATCTTCGGGGGACACTGAAGCTTTCTTT. The whole variable domain, filled in from reference TRBV7-6 and TRBJ1-1, reads GAGVSQSPRYKVTKRGQDVALRCDPISGHVSLYWYRQALGQGPEFLTYFNYEAQQDKSGLPNDRFSAERPEGSISTLTIQRTEQRDSAMYRCASSLSSGDTEAFFGQGTRLTVV.

The chain is built from TRBV5-1 and TRBJ2-1, with 8 bases lining up with TRBD2. J gave up 8 bases and V 0 bases, and 4 bases lay outside the gene matches. Per germline, CDR1 SGHRS and CDR2 YFSETQ. The CDR3 extends over 14 amino acids. The CDR3 DNA sequence: TGCGCCAGCAGCTTGGACAGCGGGAGCGATGAGCAGTTCTTC. Translating gives CASSLDSGSDEQFF.

V gene TRBV6-1 combines with J gene TRBJ1-4; 9 nucleotides agree with TRBD1. There are 14 residues in the CDR3. J lost 8 bases, V lost 6 bases, and 7 bases had no gene match. CDR1 is MNHNS, CDR2 SASEGT, per germline. The CDR3 loop is CASSPRDRVEKLFF. DNA of the CDR3: TGTGCCAGCAGCCCCCGGGACAGGGTCGAAAAACTGTTTTTT.

This clone was observed a handful of times. The rearrangement joins TRBV29-1 to TRBJ1-1; D is perhaps TRBD1 (5 bases). The CDR3 is 16 amino acids. Germline V gives CDR1 SQVTM, CDR2 ANQGSEA. Deletions cut 5 bases from V and 4 bases from J, with 23 bases between. The CDR3 region has the DNA TGCAGCGTTCCTAGGGGACTCAATCCTCGGGGCACTGAAGCTTTCTTT. Amino acids: CSVPRGLNPRGTEAFF.

Here the CDR3 DNA reads TGCGCCAGCAGTCAGGGTACTGGCTATGGCTACACCTTC. It is translated as CASSQGTGYGYTF. This chain connects TRBV5-1 to TRBJ1-2; D possibly corresponds to TRBD1 (5 bases). This CDR3 comprises 13 residues. With 5 bases removed from V and 4 bases from J, the gap between germline ends came to 12 bases. Germline CDR1 and CDR2: SGHRS and YFSETQ.

The chain uses TRBV7-3 and TRBJ2-3; 7 nucleotides match TRBD1. Germline assignment: CDR1 SGHTA and CDR2 FQGTGA. The ends lost 5 bases at V and 4 bases at J; junction bases unmatched: 3. The CDR3 is made up of 13 amino acids. In DNA form, the CDR3 reads TGTGCCAGCAGCACGACAGGGTCAGATACGCAGTATTTT. Translation: CASSTTGSDTQYF.